This T cell receptor (beta chain) originates from a study of blood T cell repertoires in COVID-19. Overall study context: Donors in the United States, Italy and Spain gave samples during acute or convalescent COVID-19. T cells, B-cell-depleted T cells, or PBMCs provided the cDNA or gDNA that served as material.

Germline loops: CDR1 MNHEY, CDR2 SMNVEV (reference sequence). CDR3 size: 17 residues. V was shortened by 2 bases and J by 0 bases, with 14 bases between the two germline ends. As processed by the authors: Reference gene primer amplification gave nucleated cell count estimates. Profiled with immunoSEQ multiplex PCR; TCRdb holds only in-frame clones, not every one. That table supplies the V and J calls and clone size; D and trimming were determined from the DNA. The data show some 25,000 clones, around 82% seen once. The TCR sequence derives from a human donor in a cohort sampled during active COVID-19. The specimen was peripheral blood. The chain carries TRBV27 and TRBJ1-3; maybe TRBD1 (5 bases). CDR3 residues: CASSLKAGTFSGNTIYF. The CDR3 region has the DNA TGTGCCAGCAGTTTAAAGGCAGGGACTTTCTCTGGAAACACCATATATTTT.